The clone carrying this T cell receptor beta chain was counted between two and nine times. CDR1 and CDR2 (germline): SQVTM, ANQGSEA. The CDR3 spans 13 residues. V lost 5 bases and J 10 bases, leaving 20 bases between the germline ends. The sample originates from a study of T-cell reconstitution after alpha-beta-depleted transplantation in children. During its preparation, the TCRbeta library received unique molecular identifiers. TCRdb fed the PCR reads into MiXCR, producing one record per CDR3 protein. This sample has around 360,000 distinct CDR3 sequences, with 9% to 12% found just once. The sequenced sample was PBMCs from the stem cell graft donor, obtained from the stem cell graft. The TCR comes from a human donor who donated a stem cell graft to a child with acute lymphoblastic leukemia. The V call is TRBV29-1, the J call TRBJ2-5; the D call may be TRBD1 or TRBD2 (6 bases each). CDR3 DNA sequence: TGCAGCGTTCTGACAAGGGGGGAAGGGGACCAGTACTTC. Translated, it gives CSVLTRGEGDQYF.